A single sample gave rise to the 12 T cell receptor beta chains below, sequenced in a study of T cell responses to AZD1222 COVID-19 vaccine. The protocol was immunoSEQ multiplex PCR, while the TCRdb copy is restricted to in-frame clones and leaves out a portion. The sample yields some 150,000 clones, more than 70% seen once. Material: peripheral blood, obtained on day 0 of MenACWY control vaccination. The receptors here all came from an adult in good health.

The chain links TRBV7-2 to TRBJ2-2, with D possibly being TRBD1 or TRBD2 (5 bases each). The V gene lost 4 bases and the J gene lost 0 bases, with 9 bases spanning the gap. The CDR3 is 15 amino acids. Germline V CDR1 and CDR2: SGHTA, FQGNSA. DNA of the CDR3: TGTGCCAGCAGCTCGGGACGGACGAACACCGGGGAGCTGTTTTTT. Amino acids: CASSSGRTNTGELFF.

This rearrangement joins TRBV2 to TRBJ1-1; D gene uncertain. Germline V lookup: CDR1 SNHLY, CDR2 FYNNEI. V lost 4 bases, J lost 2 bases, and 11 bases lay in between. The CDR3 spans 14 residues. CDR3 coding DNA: TGTGCCAGCAGTGTTGGGGAACTCAACACTGAAGCTTTCTTT. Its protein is CASSVGELNTEAFF. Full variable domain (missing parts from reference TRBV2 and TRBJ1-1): EPEVTQTPSHQVTQMGQEVILRCVPISNHLYFYWYRQILGQKVEFLVSFYNNEISEKSEIFDDQFSVERPDGSNFTLKIRSTKLEDSAMYFCASSVGELNTEAFFGQGTRLTVV.

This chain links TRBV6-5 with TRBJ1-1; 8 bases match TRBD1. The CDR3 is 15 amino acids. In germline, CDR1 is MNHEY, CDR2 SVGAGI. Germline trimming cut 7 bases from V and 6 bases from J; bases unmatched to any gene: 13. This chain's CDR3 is CASTPDQDREPEAFF. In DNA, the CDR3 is TGTGCCAGCACCCCGGACCAGGACAGGGAACCTGAAGCTTTCTTT.

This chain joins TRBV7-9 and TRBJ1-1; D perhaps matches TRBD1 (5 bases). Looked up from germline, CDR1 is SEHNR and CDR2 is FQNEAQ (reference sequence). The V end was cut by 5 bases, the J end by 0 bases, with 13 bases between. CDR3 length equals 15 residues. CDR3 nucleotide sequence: TGTGCCAGCAGCCACGAGGTGGGGGTGAACACTGAAGCTTTCTTT. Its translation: CASSHEVGVNTEAFF.

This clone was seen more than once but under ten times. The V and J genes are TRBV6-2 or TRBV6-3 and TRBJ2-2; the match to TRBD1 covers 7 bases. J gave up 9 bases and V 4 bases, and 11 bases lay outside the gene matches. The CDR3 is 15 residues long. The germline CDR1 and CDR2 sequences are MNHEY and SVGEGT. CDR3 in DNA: TGTGCCAGCAGTTTCAAATGGACAGGCCACCGGGAGCTGTTTTTT. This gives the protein CASSFKWTGHRELFF.

This CDR3 reads CASSYTGENGYTF. The CDR3 DNA reads as TGCGCCAGCAGCTATACAGGGGAGAATGGCTACACCTTC. The chain uses TRBV5-1 and TRBJ1-2; 7 bases map to TRBD1. CDR1 and CDR2 from the germline V gene are SGHRS and YFSETQ. V dropped 3 bases and J dropped 6; count of bases not matched to a gene: 5. The CDR3 is made up of 13 amino acids.

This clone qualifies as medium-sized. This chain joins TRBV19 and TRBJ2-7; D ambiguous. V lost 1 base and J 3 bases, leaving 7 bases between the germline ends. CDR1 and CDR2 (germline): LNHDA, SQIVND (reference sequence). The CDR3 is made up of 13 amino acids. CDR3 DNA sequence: TGTGCCAGTAGTATAGGAAGGGTCTACGAGCAGTACTTC. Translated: CASSIGRVYEQYF.

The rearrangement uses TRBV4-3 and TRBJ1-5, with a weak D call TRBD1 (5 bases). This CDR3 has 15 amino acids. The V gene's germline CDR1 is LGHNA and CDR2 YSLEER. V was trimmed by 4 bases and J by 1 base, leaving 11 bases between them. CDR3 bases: TGCGCCAGCAGCCCCGGGACGGGGAGCAATCAGCCCCAGCATTTT. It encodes CASSPGTGSNQPQHF.

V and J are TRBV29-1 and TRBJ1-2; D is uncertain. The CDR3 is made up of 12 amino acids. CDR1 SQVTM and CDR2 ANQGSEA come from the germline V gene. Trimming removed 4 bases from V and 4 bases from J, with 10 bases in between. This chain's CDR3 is CSVAESSYGYTF. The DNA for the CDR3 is TGCAGCGTTGCCGAGTCTTCCTATGGCTACACCTTC.

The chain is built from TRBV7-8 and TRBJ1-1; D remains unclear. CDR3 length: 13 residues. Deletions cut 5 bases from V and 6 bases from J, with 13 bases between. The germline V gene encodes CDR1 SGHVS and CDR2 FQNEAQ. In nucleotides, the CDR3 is TGTGCCAGCAGCCGCAGTGGAGGACCTGAAGCTTTCTTT. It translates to CASSRSGGPEAFF.

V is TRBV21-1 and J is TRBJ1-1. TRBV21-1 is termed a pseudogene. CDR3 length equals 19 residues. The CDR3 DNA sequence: TGTGCCAGCAGCTTAAAAATAGGTTGGGCAGGGAGGTCGGTCACTGAAGCTTTCTTT. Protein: CASSLKIGWAGRSVTEAFF.

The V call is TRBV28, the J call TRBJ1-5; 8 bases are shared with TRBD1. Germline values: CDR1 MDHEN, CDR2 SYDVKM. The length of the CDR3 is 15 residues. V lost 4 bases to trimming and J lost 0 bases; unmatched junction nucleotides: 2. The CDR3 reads CASSSTGVSNQPQHF. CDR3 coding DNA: TGTGCCAGCAGTTCGACAGGGGTTAGCAATCAGCCCCAGCATTTT. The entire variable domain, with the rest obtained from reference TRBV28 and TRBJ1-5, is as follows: DVKVTQSSRYLVKRTGEKVFLECVQDMDHENMFWYRQDPGLGLRLIYFSYDVKMKEKGDIPEGYSVSREKKERFSLILESASTNQTSMYLCASSSTGVSNQPQHFGDGTRLSIL.